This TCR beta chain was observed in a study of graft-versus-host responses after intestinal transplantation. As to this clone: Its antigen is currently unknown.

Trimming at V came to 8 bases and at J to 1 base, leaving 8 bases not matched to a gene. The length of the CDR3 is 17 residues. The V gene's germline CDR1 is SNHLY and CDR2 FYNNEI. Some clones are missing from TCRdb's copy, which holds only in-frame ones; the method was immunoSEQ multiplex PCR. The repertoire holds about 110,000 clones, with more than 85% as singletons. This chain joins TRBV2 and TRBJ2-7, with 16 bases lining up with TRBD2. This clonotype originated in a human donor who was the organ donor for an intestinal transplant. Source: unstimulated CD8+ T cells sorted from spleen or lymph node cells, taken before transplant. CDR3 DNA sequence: TGTGCCAGCGAACCGGGACTAGCGGGAGGGGCGTCCTACGAGCAGTACTTC. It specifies CASEPGLAGGASYEQYF.